This TCR beta chain came from a study of T cell repertoires in cytomegalovirus infection. Between the trimmed V and J ends, which lost 1 base and 6 bases, there was a span of 9 bases. This CDR3 has 13 residues. The germline V gene encodes CDR1 SGHTA and CDR2 FQGNSA. Many counts were recorded for this clonotype. TCRdb re-called the reads through MiXCR, storing one row per CDR3 protein. The table lists around 260,000 distinct CDR3 sequences, less than 9.5% of them singletons. The receptor comes from a human donor in good health (CMV status not recorded). Some clones in this sample may be carry-over from other donors' samples. The specimen was PBMCs. The chain couples TRBV7-2 to TRBJ1-1; tentative D call: TRBD1 (6 bases). The CDR3 DNA reads as TGTGCCAGCAGCTTAGACAGGGTCGCTGAAGCTTTCTTT. Residues: CASSLDRVAEAFF.